These 13 T cell receptor beta chains were sequenced from one sample in a study of human T cells and chemical hapten exposure (dated by TCRdb to about 2021). Read against the paper, the sample's time point label means: patch test 3, about 24 weeks after DPC sensitization. Explained via the paper, the treatment or condition label denotes: therapeutic diphenylcyclopropenone sensitization with weekly scalp DPC. To prepare the library, RACE was applied. Sequencing instrument: NextSeq 500. The public reads were reprocessed in TCRdb via fastp at Q25 and MiXCR, keeping in-frame beta chains. Rows matching on CDR3 protein sequence are summarized as one entry with the most common DNA and genes. The table for this sample lists some 79,000 distinct CDR3 sequences; 11% of them were counted only once. The ten largest clones represent over 3.5% of the sample. The sequencing used whole blood, collected in connection with sensitization to the hapten diphenylcyclopropenone (DPC). These receptors came from a woman in her 50s with alopecia areata. Some clones in this sample may be carry-over from other donors' samples.

This clonotype was counted ten times or more. The chain joins TRBV5-1 to TRBJ2-3; a weak D match, TRBD1 (6 bases). Trimming shortened V by 9 bases and J by 3 bases, and 14 bases separated the two germline ends. From germline, CDR1 is SGHRS and CDR2 YFSETQ. The CDR3 runs to 13 residues. The CDR3: CATVTGRTDTQYF. The CDR3 nucleotides are TGCGCCACCGTGACAGGCCGAACAGATACGCAGTATTTT.

This clonotype was seen at least ten times. The chain has TRBV5-1 and TRBJ1-4; TRBD1 is a possible D gene (6 bases). Trimming took off 4 bases at V and 5 bases at J, with 9 bases between the two ends. CDR1 SGHRS and CDR2 YFSETQ come from the germline V gene. This CDR3 contains 13 residues. The CDR3 nucleotides are TGCGCCAGCAGCCTTCAGGGGAATGAAAAACTGTTTTTT. Protein: CASSLQGNEKLFF. The full variable domain, in which reference TRBV5-1 and TRBJ1-4 provide the parts outside the CDR3, is KAGVTQTPRYLIKTRGQQVTLSCSPISGHRSVSWYQQTPGQGLQFLFEYFSETQRNKGNFPGRFSGRQFSNSRSEMNVSTLELGDSALYLCASSLQGNEKLFFGSGTQLSVL.

The table lists this clonotype with many counts. The chain uses TRBV7-9 and TRBJ2-7; D is possibly TRBD2 (6 bases). Trimming took 5 bases from V and 7 from J, leaving 15 bases between them. This CDR3 is built from 13 residues. Per germline, CDR1 SEHNR and CDR2 FQNEAQ (reference sequence). This chain's CDR3 is CASSAGTGTEQYF. The CDR3 nucleotides read TGTGCCAGCAGCGCAGGGACGGGGACTGAGCAGTACTTC.

The rearrangement joins TRBV29-1 to TRBJ1-5; D not resolved. Looked up from germline, CDR1 is SQVTM and CDR2 is ANQGSEA. This CDR3 spans 12 amino acids. V lost 5 bases, J lost 1 base, and 6 bases lay in between. The CDR3 DNA sequence: TGCAGCGTTTCAGGAAGCAATCAGCCCCAGCATTTT. Protein sequence: CSVSGSNQPQHF.

V gene TRBV4-3 combines with J gene TRBJ2-1, with 10 bases lining up with TRBD2. Looked up from germline, CDR1 is LGHNA and CDR2 is YSLEER. The CDR3 runs to 17 residues. With 0 bases clipped from V and 8 bases from J, the junction kept 10 bases outside the gene matches. In nucleotides, the CDR3 is TGCGCCAGCAGCCAAGATTGGGGGACTAGCGACAACGATGAGCAGTTCTTC. It codes for CASSQDWGTSDNDEQFF.

V and J are TRBV12-3 or TRBV12-4 and TRBJ2-1; the D gene is possibly TRBD1 (7 bases). The CDR3 spans 13 residues. With 3 bases removed from V and 8 bases from J, the gap between germline ends came to 11 bases. The CDR3 bases are TGTGCCAGCAGTTTGACAGGGAGGTATGAGCAGTTCTTC. This encodes CASSLTGRYEQFF.

The chain combines TRBV3-1 with TRBJ2-2; 7 bases are shared with TRBD2. V shed 4 bases, J shed 4 bases, and the junction held 9 bases outside the gene matches. Per the germline V gene, CDR1 is LGHDT and CDR2 is YNNKEL (reference sequence). CDR3 length equals 16 residues. CDR3 DNA sequence: TGTGCCAGCAGCCCAGGGAGGGGCGCCGGCACCGGGGAGCTGTTTTTT. It codes for CASSPGRGAGTGELFF.

This clonotype was seen only a few times. The V and J genes are TRBV20-1 and TRBJ2-3, with D possibly matching TRBD1 (6 bases). Germline V gene lookup returns CDR1 DFQATT and CDR2 SNEGSKA (reference sequence). Trimming took 5 bases from V and 3 from J, leaving 12 bases between them. CDR3 size: 13 residues. CDR3 bases: TGCAGTGCTTACTTCACAGGGACAGATACGCAGTATTTT. The encoded protein is CSAYFTGTDTQYF.

The chain carries TRBV10-3 and TRBJ2-1; 8 positions agree with TRBD2. Germline V lookup: CDR1 ENHRY, CDR2 SYGVKD. V lost 3 bases and J lost 12; bases outside the gene matches: 13. The CDR3 totals 15 residues. The CDR3 DNA reads as TGTGCCATCAGTGAAGGAGGACTAGCCGGGACGTGGCAGTTCTTC. Translating gives CAISEGGLAGTWQFF.

J is TRBJ1-5 and V is TRBV6-2 or TRBV6-3; D ambiguous. The CDR3 length is 14 residues. CDR1 is MNHEY, CDR2 SVGEGT, per germline. Between the trimmed V and J ends, which lost 5 bases and 4 bases, there was a span of 12 bases. The CDR3 here is CASSLRVLNQPQHF. The CDR3 DNA reads TGTGCCAGCAGTCTTAGGGTTTTGAATCAGCCCCAGCATTTT.

This clonotype was seen repeatedly, ten times or more. V usage is TRBV18 and J usage is TRBJ2-1; D perhaps matches TRBD2 (5 bases). This CDR3 has 14 residues. Germline-derived CDR1 and CDR2 are KGHSH and LQKENI. V was trimmed by 3 bases and J by 4 bases, leaving 10 bases between them. The CDR3 loop is CASSPGLDYNEQFF. The CDR3 nucleotides are TGTGCCAGCTCACCCGGACTGGATTACAATGAGCAGTTCTTC.

This chain connects TRBV7-8 to TRBJ1-1; possible D gene TRBD1, 6 bases. From germline, CDR1 is SGHVS and CDR2 FQNEAQ. The V and J ends lost 2 bases and 0 bases respectively, with 13 bases between them. CDR3 length: 16 amino acids. CDR3 coding DNA: TGTGCCAGCAGCTTATGGGGGCGTCGCATGAACACTGAAGCTTTCTTT. Protein product: CASSLWGRRMNTEAFF.

This clonotype was seen repeatedly, ten times or more. V and J are TRBV20-1 and TRBJ1-1; TRBD1 matches at 9 bases. Trimming cost V 5 bases and J 4 bases; bases outside gene matches: 2. Germline CDR1 and CDR2: DFQATT and SNEGSKA (reference sequence). CDR3 length equals 12 residues. The CDR3 loop reads CSARDRVTEAFF. Written as DNA, the CDR3 is TGCAGTGCTCGGGACAGGGTCACTGAAGCTTTCTTT.